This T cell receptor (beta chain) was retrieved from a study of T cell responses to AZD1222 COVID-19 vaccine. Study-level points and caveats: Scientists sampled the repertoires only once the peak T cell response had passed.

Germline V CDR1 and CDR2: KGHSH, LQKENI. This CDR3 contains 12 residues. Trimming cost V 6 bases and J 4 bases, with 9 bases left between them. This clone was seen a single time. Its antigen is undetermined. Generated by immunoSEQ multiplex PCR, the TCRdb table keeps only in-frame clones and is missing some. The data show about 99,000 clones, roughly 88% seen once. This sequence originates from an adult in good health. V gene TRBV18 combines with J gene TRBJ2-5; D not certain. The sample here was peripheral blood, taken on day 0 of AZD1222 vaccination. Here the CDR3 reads CASSPSPETQYF. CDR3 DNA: TGTGCCAGCTCGCCCTCTCCAGAGACCCAGTACTTC.